Each of the 25 T cell receptor beta chains below was sequenced from the same sample in a study of T cell clonality in common variable immunodeficiency. The protocol was immunoSEQ multiplex PCR, while the TCRdb copy is restricted to in-frame clones and leaves out a portion. Listed for the sample are some 60,000 clones, none seen a single time. Sequenced sample: peripheral blood mononuclear cells. The receptors shown here come from a person aged 18-70 years in good health.

This clone appeared many times. The DNA ends 3 residues before the CDR3 does, and the rest of the CDR3 is filled in from the germline J gene. The chain carries TRBV5-1 and TRBJ1-1, with D perhaps matching TRBD1 (5 bases). The CDR3 runs 16 residues. Germline CDR1 is SGHRS and CDR2 is YFSETQ. V was shortened by 3 bases and J by 3 bases, with 18 bases between the two germline ends. CDR3 DNA, as far as it was read: TGCGCCAGCAGCTCGTCGACAGACCCGGGTGACACTGAA. It encodes CASSSSTDPGDTE. Given in full, the CDR3 is CASSSSTDPGDTEAFF. The complete variable domain, with remaining parts taken from reference TRBV5-1 and TRBJ1-1, reads KAGVTQTPRYLIKTRGQQVTLSCSPISGHRSVSWYQQTPGQGLQFLFEYFSETQRNKGNFPGRFSGRQFSNSRSEMNVSTLELGDSALYLCASSSSTDPGDTEAFFGQGTRLTVV.

This clone was seen a few times. The read is 3 residues too short to cover the CDR3 end, so that end is filled in from the germline J gene. The chain employs TRBV11-1 and TRBJ2-7; 14 bases line up with TRBD2. With 6 bases clipped from V and 5 bases from J, the junction kept 6 bases outside the gene matches. The CDR3 sequence is 15 residues long. Germline values: CDR1 SGHAT, CDR2 FQDESV (reference sequence). The sequenced part of the CDR3 DNA is TGTGCCAGCAGACCTCCGGGACTAGCGGGAGACGAG. It codes for CASRPPGLAGDE. The whole CDR3 protein is CASRPPGLAGDEQYF.

In its sample, this clone was seen many times. Sequencing ends 3 residues short of the CDR3 end; the germline J gene provides the rest. This chain uses TRBV7-2 with TRBJ2-5; 14 bases match TRBD2. Germline V gene sequence: CDR1 SGHTA, CDR2 FQGNSA. The CDR3 has 15 residues. The ends lost 5 bases at V and 5 bases at J; junction bases unmatched: 4. CDR3 DNA (partial): TGTGCCAGCAGCCCCCGGACTAGCGGGAGGGAGACC. Protein product: CASSPRTSGRET. The whole CDR3 protein reads CASSPRTSGRETQYF.

This clone has ten or more counts. Read coverage stops 3 residues before the CDR3 terminus; the germline J gene supplies the remainder. V and J are TRBV5-1 and TRBJ2-3, with 12 bases lining up with TRBD2. V lost 5 bases and J lost 5; bases outside the gene matches: 9. Germline V gene data show CDR1 as SGHRS and CDR2 as YFSETQ. The CDR3 is 16 amino acids. This CDR3 reads CASSRTSGIGVDTQYF. The sequenced part of the CDR3 DNA is TGCGCCAGCAGTCGGACTAGCGGGATAGGGGTAGATACG. Drawing the rest from reference TRBV5-1 and TRBJ2-3, the complete variable domain is KAGVTQTPRYLIKTRGQQVTLSCSPISGHRSVSWYQQTPGQGLQFLFEYFSETQRNKGNFPGRFSGRQFSNSRSEMNVSTLELGDSALYLCASSRTSGIGVDTQYFGPGTRLTVL.

This clone was found many times. The read gets to within 3 residues of the CDR3 end, and the germline J gene fills in the rest. The rearrangement links TRBV7-9 to TRBJ2-5; 13 nucleotides match TRBD2. This CDR3 is built from 15 residues. Trimming at V came to 5 bases and at J to 4 bases, leaving 4 bases not matched to a gene. The germline V gene encodes CDR1 SEHNR and CDR2 FQNEAQ (reference sequence). The CDR3: CASSPGLAGIETQYF. Partial CDR3 DNA: TGTGCCAGCAGCCCGGGACTAGCGGGAATAGAGACC. Full variable domain (outside the CDR3, taken from reference TRBV7-9 and TRBJ2-5): DTGVSQNPRHKITKRGQNVTFRCDPISEHNRLYWYRQTLGQGPEFLTYFQNEAQLEKSRLLSDRFSAERPKGSFSTLEIQRTEQGDSAMYLCASSPGLAGIETQYFGPGTRLLVL.

This clone was counted many times. The read ends 3 residues before the CDR3 terminus; that terminus is restored from the germline J gene. The chain employs TRBV7-8 and TRBJ2-7; 8 nucleotides agree with TRBD1. The CDR3 is 16 residues long. V was pared by 1 base and J by 4 bases, with 9 bases of the junction left unmatched. CDR1 and CDR2 (germline): SGHVS, FQNEAQ. The CDR3 bases that were read are TGTGCCAGCAGCTTAGATTTCTTCAGGGGGCGATACGAG. Residues: CASSLDFFRGRYE. From start to end, the CDR3 is CASSLDFFRGRYEQYF. The entire variable domain, with the rest obtained from reference TRBV7-8 and TRBJ2-7, is as follows: GAGVSQSPRYKVAKRGQDVALRCDPISGHVSLFWYQQALGQGPEFLTYFQNEAQLDKSGLPSDRFFAERPEGSVSTLKIQRTQQEDSAVYLCASSLDFFRGRYEQYFGPGTRLTVT.

In regard to this clone: The read halts 3 residues ahead of the CDR3 end, with the missing end drawn from the germline J gene. The chain joins TRBV20-1 to TRBJ1-1; 7 bases are a match to TRBD1. The CDR3 runs 14 residues. Germline V CDR1 and CDR2: DFQATT, SNEGSKA (reference sequence). The V and J ends lost 5 bases and 1 base, in that order; junction bases with no gene match: 7. CDR3 bases read: TGCAGTGCTGGAGGGACAGCCGGGAACACTGAA. Its protein is CSAGGTAGNTE. The CDR3 reads in full as CSAGGTAGNTEAFF.

This clone was observed at least ten times. The CDR3 end is not reached by the read, which stops 3 residues before it; the germline J gene fills it in. The chain links TRBV29-1 to TRBJ2-5; TRBD2 matches 9 bases. The CDR3 contains 18 residues. J gave up 0 bases and V 0 bases, and 11 bases lay outside the gene matches. Germline V gene lookup returns CDR1 SQVTM and CDR2 ANQGSEA. The CDR3 DNA, read in part, is TGCAGCGTTGAAGATCGAAAAGTCAGCGGGGGGTACCAAGAGACC. This translates into CSVEDRKVSGGYQET. The complete CDR3 protein is CSVEDRKVSGGYQETQYF.

This clone was detected ten times or more. The read terminates 3 residues before the CDR3 end, so the remaining end is supplied by the germline J gene. This chain links TRBV18 with TRBJ2-5; TRBD2 might be the D (5 bases). The germline V gene has CDR1 KGHSH and CDR2 LQKENI. The V gene lost 6 bases and the J gene lost 2 bases, with 10 bases spanning the gap. The CDR3 sequence is 13 residues long. The CDR3 reads CASSPSGQETQYF. The DNA read from the CDR3 is TGTGCCAGCTCCCCTTCGGGGCAAGAGACC. Combining the CDR3 with reference TRBV18 and TRBJ2-5 gives the whole variable domain NAGVMQNPRHLVRRRGQEARLRCSPMKGHSHVYWYRQLPEEGLKFMVYLQKENIIDESGMPKERFSAEFPKEGPSILRIQQVVRGDSAAYFCASSPSGQETQYFGPGTRLLVL.

In this sample, this clone turned up many times. The read stops 3 residues short of the end of the CDR3; the missing end is completed from the germline J gene. The chain joins TRBV6-1 to TRBJ2-5, with TRBD2 matching over 9 bases. Per germline, CDR1 MNHNS and CDR2 SASEGT. The ends lost 1 base at V and 4 bases at J; junction bases unmatched: 10. This CDR3 region has 17 residues. CDR3 DNA (partial): TGTGCCAGCAGTGAAGTCGGTGGCGGGAGGGCCCGAGAGACC. This gives the protein CASSEVGGGRARET. The whole CDR3 sequence reads CASSEVGGGRARETQYF.

This clone has a count of ten or more. The CDR3 goes on 3 residues after the read ends, and that part is filled in from the germline J gene. The rearrangement uses TRBV9 and TRBJ2-2; 14 nucleotides line up with TRBD2. The CDR3 contains 18 residues. After removal of 0 bases from V and 6 bases from J, the junction contained 7 bases not matched to a gene. CDR1 and CDR2 from the germline V gene are SGDLS and YYNGEE. The CDR3 loop is CASSVAWGLAGEPGELFF. Incomplete CDR3 DNA: TGTGCCAGCAGCGTAGCCTGGGGACTAGCGGGGGAACCCGGGGAG.

This clone was counted ten times or more. The read halts 3 residues ahead of the CDR3 end, with the missing end drawn from the germline J gene. V usage is TRBV20-1 and J usage is TRBJ2-4; D unclear. CDR3 length equals 10 residues. Germline CDR1 reads DFQATT; CDR2 reads SNEGSKA (reference sequence). V lost 6 bases, J lost 3 bases, and 3 bases lay in between. The CDR3 loop is CSAHKNIQYF. CDR3 DNA, as far as it was read: TGCAGTGCCCACAAAAACATT.

In its sample, this clone was seen many times. The CDR3 end is not reached by the read, which stops 3 residues before it; the germline J gene fills it in. This rearrangement joins TRBV7-9 to TRBJ2-5; TRBD2 agrees at 11 bases. V lost 3 bases, J lost 3 bases, and 3 bases stayed unmatched. Per the germline V gene, CDR1 is SEHNR and CDR2 is FQNEAQ (reference sequence). CDR3 size: 15 residues. This chain's CDR3 is CASSFQLAGEETQYF. CDR3 DNA, as far as it was read: TGTGCCAGCAGCTTCCAACTAGCGGGAGAAGAGACC. The whole variable domain, filled in from reference TRBV7-9 and TRBJ2-5, reads DTGVSQNPRHKITKRGQNVTFRCDPISEHNRLYWYRQTLGQGPEFLTYFQNEAQLEKSRLLSDRFSAERPKGSFSTLEIQRTEQGDSAMYLCASSFQLAGEETQYFGPGTRLLVL.

This clone was seen at least ten times. Read coverage stops 3 residues before the CDR3 terminus; the germline J gene supplies the remainder. This chain uses TRBV28 with TRBJ2-7; D is perhaps TRBD1 (5 bases). Trimming removed 6 bases from V and 0 bases from J, with 12 bases in between. Germline V gene lookup returns CDR1 MDHEN and CDR2 SYDVKM. This CDR3 has 14 residues. The DNA read from the CDR3 is TGTGCCAGCAGCTCCCTTGGGGCCTCCTACGAG. This gives the protein CASSSLGASYE. The CDR3 in its entirety is CASSSLGASYEQYF.

This clone was detected ten times or more. The read terminates 3 residues ahead of where the CDR3 ends, so the germline J gene completes it. The chain recombines TRBV19 with TRBJ2-1; D might be TRBD2 (6 bases). The length of the CDR3 is 14 residues. Germline assignment: CDR1 LNHDA and CDR2 SQIVND (reference sequence). V was clipped by 8 bases and J by 7 bases, with 18 bases between them. The CDR3 region is CASGLAPPPNEQFF. The CDR3 DNA, read in part, is TGTGCCAGTGGGCTAGCGCCGCCTCCGAATGAG.

In its sample, this clone was seen many times. From the germline J gene comes the end of the CDR3, since the read stops 3 residues before it. The chain carries TRBV7-2 and TRBJ1-6, with a weak D call TRBD1 (6 bases). Trimming left V 0 bases short and J 4 bases short, with 7 bases between. The CDR3 extends over 15 amino acids. Germline-derived CDR1 and CDR2 are SGHTA and FQGNSA. The CDR3 here is CASSLADSYNSPLHF. The CDR3 DNA, read in part, is TGTGCCAGCAGCTTAGCGGACAGTTATAATTCACCC.

This clone has at least ten counts. The read terminates 3 residues ahead of where the CDR3 ends, so the germline J gene completes it. The chain couples TRBV9 to TRBJ2-5, with TRBD2 matching 7 bases. V shed 4 bases, J shed 4 bases, and the junction held 7 bases outside the gene matches. The CDR3 runs to 14 residues. Looked up from germline, CDR1 is SGDLS and CDR2 is YYNGEE. The CDR3 reads CASSPRGGIETQYF. The CDR3 bases that were read are TGTGCCAGCAGCCCGAGGGGAGGGATAGAGACC.

There are many counts of this clone. Coverage ceases 3 residues before the CDR3 finishes, and the germline J gene fills in the end. V gene TRBV7-3 combines with J gene TRBJ1-1; tentatively, D is TRBD1 (5 bases). The V end was cut by 5 bases, the J end by 6 bases, with 19 bases between. Germline CDR1 SGHTA, CDR2 FQGTGA. This CDR3 comprises 15 residues. The DNA read from the CDR3 is TGTGCCAGCAGCCTCATGGGGACTAGTGTCTCTGAA. Residues: CASSLMGTSVSE. The whole CDR3 is CASSLMGTSVSEAFF.

This clone was counted ten times or more. The read terminates 3 residues before the CDR3 end, so the remaining end is supplied by the germline J gene. The chain links TRBV7-2 to TRBJ2-2; TRBD1 aligns across 11 bases. Germline V gene lookup returns CDR1 SGHTA and CDR2 FQGNSA. This CDR3 spans 14 amino acids. V dropped 7 bases and J dropped 7; count of bases not matched to a gene: 5. The CDR3 is CASTGTGGFGELFF. The DNA read from the CDR3 is TGTGCCAGCACCGGGACAGGGGGTTTCGGGGAG.

The table lists this clone with many counts. The CDR3 DNA, read in part, is TGCAGTCGGGACAGGCGAGCCTCCTACGAG. Amino acids: CSRDRRASYE. The whole CDR3 protein is CSRDRRASYEQYF. This chain links TRBV20-1 with TRBJ2-7; 8 bases line up with TRBD1. The read ends 3 residues early relative to the CDR3; the germline J gene fills the gap. CDR3 size: 13 residues. The germline V gene encodes CDR1 DFQATT and CDR2 SNEGSKA (reference sequence). The junction had 6 bases not matched to a gene; V was cut back by 8 bases and J by 0 bases.

This clone was counted at least ten times. At the DNA level, this CDR3 is encoded by other sequences in the same sample as well. The DNA read from the CDR3 is TGTGCCAGCAGCTTAGACAGGGATCAGCCC. Translation gives CASSLDRDQP. The CDR3 as a whole reads CASSLDRDQPQHF. The J gene is TRBJ1-5, the V gene TRBV13; weak D call: TRBD1 (6 bases). The CDR3 goes on 3 residues after the read ends, and that part is filled in from the germline J gene. Germline V CDR1 and CDR2: PRHDT, FYEKMQ (reference sequence). V was clipped by 1 base and J by 5 bases, with 6 bases between them. The CDR3 is 13 residues long.

This clone has a count of ten or more. The CDR3 end lies 3 residues beyond the end of the read and is filled in from the germline J gene. The rearrangement links TRBV19 to TRBJ2-7; D remains unclear. V gave up 5 bases and J gave up 1 base, with 6 bases separating them. Germline-derived CDR1 and CDR2 are LNHDA and SQIVND (reference sequence). This CDR3 contains 12 residues. The DNA read from the CDR3 is TGTGCCAGTAGTGACATTTCCTACGAG. Translating gives CASSDISYE. The complete CDR3 protein is CASSDISYEQYF. The variable domain in full, completed from reference TRBV19 and TRBJ2-7, reads DGGITQSPKYLFRKEGQNVTLSCEQNLNHDAMYWYRQDPGQGLRLIYYSQIVNDFQKGDIAEGYSVSREKKESFPLTVTSAQKNPTAFYLCASSDISYEQYFGPGTRLTVT.

This clone was detected ten times or more. Read coverage stops 3 residues before the CDR3 terminus; the germline J gene supplies the remainder. The chain employs TRBV6-2 or TRBV6-3 and TRBJ2-1, with 8 bases aligning to TRBD2. Germline trimming cut 4 bases from V and 8 bases from J; bases unmatched to any gene: 7. CDR3 size: 14 residues. Germline CDR1 reads MNHEY; CDR2 reads SVGEGT. This chain's CDR3 is CASSSRLAFDEQFF. The part of the CDR3 DNA that was read is TGTGCCAGCAGTTCTCGACTAGCGTTCGATGAG.

This clone was seen many times. The CDR3 extends 3 residues past the end of the read, so its final part is completed from the germline J gene. The gene calls are TRBV5-6 and TRBJ2-7; the match to TRBD2 covers 10 bases. Germline CDR1 is SGHDT and CDR2 is YYEEEE. The CDR3 covers 14 residues. V trimming: 3 bases; J trimming: 3 bases; junction bases outside the gene matches: 3. The CDR3 loop reads CASSSRTSGYEQYF. The covered CDR3 bases are TGTGCCAGCAGCTCCCGGACTAGCGGCTACGAG.

There are a few counts of this clone. The read finishes 3 residues shy of the CDR3 end, and the germline J gene is used to complete it. J is TRBJ1-1 and V is TRBV7-9, with D possibly TRBD1 on 5 matching bases. Looked up from germline, CDR1 is SEHNR and CDR2 is FQNEAQ (reference sequence). This CDR3 region has 14 residues. With 0 bases removed from V and 4 bases from J, the gap between germline ends came to 9 bases. The part of the CDR3 DNA that was read is TGTGCCAGCAGCTTAGCTGGGGCAGGCACTGAA. Translating it yields CASSLAGAGTE. The whole CDR3 region reads CASSLAGAGTEAFF.